This T cell receptor (beta chain) originates from a study of blood T cell repertoires in COVID-19. The overall study: Samples representing acute and convalescent COVID-19 were sourced from the United States, Italy and Spain.

In the authors' workflow: Estimation of nucleated cell counts was performed using reference gene primer amplification. Repertoires were generated with immunoSEQ multiplex PCR, while TCRdb's copy carries only in-frame clones and drops some. V, J and clone size are taken as reported in that table, and D and trimming were inferred from the DNA itself. The table lists around 78,000 clones, roughly 73% of them singletons. Germline CDR1 and CDR2: KGHSH and LQKENI. The V end was cut by 5 bases, the J end by 0 bases, with 10 bases between. This CDR3 has 14 amino acids. V usage is TRBV18 and J usage is TRBJ1-2, with D perhaps TRBD1 (6 bases). The sequencing input was peripheral blood. This sequence originates from a human donor in a cohort sampled during active COVID-19. The chain's CDR3 is CASSEGGANYGYTF. The CDR3 region has the DNA TGTGCCAGCTCAGAAGGGGGAGCTAACTATGGCTACACCTTC. The whole variable domain, remainder taken from reference TRBV18 and TRBJ1-2, is NAGVMQNPRHLVRRRGQEARLRCSPMKGHSHVYWYRQLPEEGLKFMVYLQKENIIDESGMPKERFSAEFPKEGPSILRIQQVVRGDSAAYFCASSEGGANYGYTFGSGTRLTVV.